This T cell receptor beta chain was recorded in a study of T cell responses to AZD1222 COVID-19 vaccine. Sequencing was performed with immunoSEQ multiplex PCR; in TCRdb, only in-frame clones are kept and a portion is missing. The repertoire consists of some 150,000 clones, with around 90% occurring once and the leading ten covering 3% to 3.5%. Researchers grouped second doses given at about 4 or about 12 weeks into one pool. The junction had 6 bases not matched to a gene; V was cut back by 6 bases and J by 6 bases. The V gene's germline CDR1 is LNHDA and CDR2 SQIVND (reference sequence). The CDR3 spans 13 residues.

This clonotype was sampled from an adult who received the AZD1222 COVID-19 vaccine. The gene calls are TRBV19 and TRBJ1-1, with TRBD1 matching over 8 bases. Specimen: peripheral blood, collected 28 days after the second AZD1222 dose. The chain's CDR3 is CASSYDRGSEAFF. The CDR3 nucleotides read TGTGCCAGTAGCTATGACAGGGGCTCTGAAGCTTTCTTT.